These T cell receptor beta chains were read from a single sample in a study of T cell responses to AZD1222 COVID-19 vaccine. The method was immunoSEQ multiplex PCR; TCRdb's version includes in-frame clones alone and lacks a portion of them. The sample yields some 150,000 clones, 88% seen once. Sequencing used peripheral blood, obtained 28 days after the second AZD1222 dose. The origin of the receptors is an adult who received the AZD1222 COVID-19 vaccine. CDR3s include the opening cysteine and the closing phenylalanine or tryptophan. A D gene is named only where the DNA matches it firmly. Part of the rows lack a size; the others show once, few, many or a class for expanded clones.

d_gene,j_gene,abundance,v_gene,CDR3aa,CDR3nt
.,TRBJ2-1,.,TRBV7-3,CASSSTGYEQFF,TGTGCCAGCAGCTCAACAGGGTATGAGCAGTTCTTC
TRBD1,TRBJ2-5,.,TRBV19,CASSKTGRGKTQYF,TGTGCCAGTAGTAAGACAGGGAGAGGGAAGACCCAGTACTTC
.,TRBJ1-4,.,TRBV3-1/TRBV3-2,CASSRGHGNEKLFF,TGTGCCAGCAGCCGTGGACACGGTAATGAAAAACTGTTTTTT
.,TRBJ1-1,.,TRBV29-1,CSVFGGGITEAFF,TGCAGCGTTTTTGGGGGGGGAATCACTGAAGCTTTCTTT
.,TRBJ1-1,.,TRBV29-1,CSALDSHTEAFF,TGCAGCGCCCTGGACAGCCACACTGAAGCTTTCTTT
TRBD1,TRBJ1-6,once,TRBV27,CASRTQGLDSPLHF,TGTGCCAGCAGAACACAGGGGTTGGATTCACCCCTCCACTTT
TRBD2,TRBJ2-7,few,TRBV27,CASSSGTSGAYEQYF,TGTGCCAGCAGTTCCGGGACTAGCGGGGCCTACGAGCAGTACTTC
.,TRBJ2-2,.,TRBV5-1,CASSLSGEGTGELFF,TGCGCCAGCAGCTTGTCGGGAGAGGGCACCGGGGAGCTGTTTTTT
TRBD1,TRBJ1-1,.,TRBV24-1,CATLKRQGPGTEAFF,TGTGCCACCTTAAAGAGACAGGGGCCGGGCACTGAAGCTTTCTTT
.,TRBJ1-4,.,TRBV30,CAWGQSTNEKLFF,TGTGCCTGGGGACAGTCAACTAATGAAAAACTGTTTTTT
.,TRBJ1-1,.,TRBV7-9,CASSLVRTEQAFF,TGTGCCAGCAGCTTAGTCCGGACGGAGCAAGCTTTCTTT
.,TRBJ1-6,.,TRBV14,CASSLSGGTTPLHF,TGTGCCAGCAGCCTCAGCGGGGGGACGACACCCCTCCACTTT
TRBD1,TRBJ1-5,.,TRBV27,CASRPWTGGDDNQPQHF,TGTGCCAGCAGACCGTGGACAGGGGGCGACGACAATCAGCCCCAGCATTTT
.,TRBJ1-3,.,TRBV29-1,CSVEPPGNTIYF,TGCAGCGTGGAACCACCTGGAAACACCATATATTTT
TRBD2,TRBJ2-7,.,TRBV5-1,CASSYPSGETYEQYF,TGCGCCAGCAGCTATCCTAGCGGAGAGACCTACGAGCAGTACTTC
.,TRBJ1-6,.,TRBV5-1,CASSFGATPLHF,TGCGCCAGCAGCTTCGGAGCAACACCCCTCCACTTT
.,TRBJ1-4,few,TRBV18,CASSPSSTNEKLFF,TGTGCCAGCTCACCATCATCAACTAATGAAAAACTGTTTTTT
TRBD2,TRBJ2-3,once,TRBV6-6,CASSDSGGHTDTQYF,TGTGCCAGCAGTGATAGCGGGGGGCATACAGATACGCAGTATTTT
TRBD1,TRBJ2-3,.,TRBV18,CASSPPNRGSADTQYF,TGTGCCAGCTCACCACCCAACAGGGGAAGCGCAGATACGCAGTATTTT
.,TRBJ2-1,few,TRBV6-5,CASSYSRGIEQFF,TGTGCCAGCAGTTACTCGAGGGGGATTGAGCAGTTCTTC
TRBD1,TRBJ2-7,.,TRBV4-2,CASSQGQVNEQYF,TGTGCCAGCAGCCAGGGACAGGTAAACGAGCAGTACTTC
.,TRBJ1-2,once,TRBV5-1,CASSGNTGNYGYTF,TGCGCCAGCAGCGGCAATACAGGGAACTATGGCTACACCTTC
TRBD2,TRBJ2-7,.,TRBV3-1/TRBV3-2,CASSRGGTSEVEQYF,TGTGCCAGCAGCCGCGGGGGGACTAGTGAAGTAGAGCAGTACTTC
.,TRBJ2-7,.,TRBV18,CASSPGDHEQYF,TGTGCCAGCTCACCAGGGGACCACGAGCAGTACTTC
TRBD1,TRBJ2-5,.,TRBV28,CASRRQGGRETQYF,TGTGCCAGCAGGAGACAGGGTGGGCGGGAGACCCAGTACTTC
.,TRBJ1-2,.,TRBV28,CASSGTRGYTF,TGTGCCAGCTCAGGGACACGGGGCTACACCTTC
.,TRBJ2-1,.,TRBV6-4,CASKGLTYNEQFF,TGTGCCAGCAAAGGCCTCACCTACAATGAGCAGTTCTTC
.,TRBJ1-2,.,TRBV28,CASRTINYGYTF,TGTGCCAGCAGGACCATTAACTATGGCTACACCTTC
.,TRBJ1-2,.,TRBV27,CASSQSGDYGYTF,TGTGCCAGCAGTCAATCGGGGGACTATGGCTACACCTTC
TRBD1,TRBJ1-1,.,TRBV28,CASSPAGQQNTEAFF,TGTGCCAGCAGTCCCGCGGGACAGCAGAACACTGAAGCTTTCTTT
.,TRBJ1-5,.,TRBV18,CASSPAGAHSNQPQHF,TGTGCCAGCTCACCAGCAGGGGCCCATAGCAATCAGCCCCAGCATTTT
.,TRBJ1-6,.,TRBV2,CASSGYGYGSPLHF,TGTGCCAGCAGTGGATACGGATACGGCTCACCCCTCCACTTT
TRBD2,TRBJ2-7,once,TRBV28,CASSFLAGGYEQYF,TGTGCCAGCAGTTTCCTAGCGGGGGGCTACGAGCAGTACTTC
.,TRBJ2-3,.,TRBV27,CASRTLGLEVTDTQYF,TGTGCCAGCAGAACTCTGGGACTCGAAGTCACAGATACGCAGTATTTT
.,TRBJ2-7,.,TRBV7-2,CASSPGLSSYEQYF,TGTGCCAGCAGCCCGGGACTTTCCTCCTACGAGCAGTACTTC
.,TRBJ1-2,once,TRBV7-6,CASSLVYPEPISYGYTF,TGTGCCAGCAGCTTAGTCTACCCCGAGCCGATTTCTTATGGCTACACCTTC
.,TRBJ1-3,.,TRBV7-3,CASSQSPGYGNTIYF,TGTGCCAGCAGCCAAAGTCCCGGTTATGGAAACACCATATATTTT
.,TRBJ1-1,.,TRBV30,CAWSQGEAFF,TGTGCCTGGAGTCAGGGTGAAGCTTTCTTT
TRBD2,TRBJ2-5,.,TRBV2,CASSVSGGKETQYF,TGTGCCAGCAGTGTTAGCGGGGGGAAGGAGACCCAGTACTTC
.,TRBJ1-1,.,TRBV30,CAWNGFLDTEAFF,TGTGCCTGGAACGGATTTCTGGACACTGAAGCTTTCTTT
TRBD2,TRBJ2-5,.,TRBV3-1/TRBV3-2,CASSQLRGRQETQYF,TGTGCCAGCAGCCAATTGCGGGGGAGGCAAGAGACCCAGTACTTC
.,TRBJ1-5,.,TRBV20-1,CSASAYMGGNQPQHF,TGCAGTGCTAGTGCTTACATGGGCGGCAATCAGCCCCAGCATTTT
TRBD1,TRBJ1-3,.,TRBV10-3,CAIRPDRGPGNTIYF,TGTGCCATCAGGCCCGACAGGGGTCCTGGAAACACCATATATTTT
.,TRBJ1-3,.,TRBV10-3,CAISTFSGNTIYF,TGTGCCATCAGCACTTTCTCTGGAAACACCATATATTTT
.,TRBJ2-5,.,TRBV3-1/TRBV3-2,CASSQDSGLAAQYF,TGTGCCAGCAGCCAAGATAGCGGCTTAGCGGCCCAGTACTTC
TRBD1,TRBJ1-2,.,TRBV25-1,CASSEAGRGRGYTF,TGTGCCAGCAGTGAAGCCGGCAGGGGGCGAGGCTACACCTTC
.,TRBJ2-2,.,TRBV21-1,CASSGEGFVDTGELFF,TGTGCCAGCAGCGGGGAGGGTTTCGTCGACACCGGGGAGCTGTTTTTT
.,TRBJ1-1,.,TRBV7-9,CASSSGAPEAFF,TGTGCCAGCAGCTCAGGGGCCCCTGAAGCTTTCTTT
TRBD1,TRBJ1-5,.,TRBV6-6,CASAPGQARPQHF,TGTGCCAGCGCCCCGGGACAGGCTCGTCCCCAGCATTTT
.,TRBJ1-1,once,TRBV6-5,CASSPRARVAFF,TGTGCCAGCAGTCCCCGCGCTAGGGTGGCTTTCTTT
.,TRBJ1-1,once,TRBV6-5,CASSQLSGEAFF,TGTGCCAGCAGTCAACTATCCGGTGAAGCTTTCTTT
.,TRBJ1-6,.,TRBV6-5,CASRGGFDNSPLHF,TGTGCCAGCAGGGGGGGCTTCGATAATTCACCCCTCCACTTT
.,TRBJ2-5,.,TRBV3-1/TRBV3-2,CASSQKETQYF,TGTGCCAGCAGCCAAAAAGAGACCCAGTACTTC
.,TRBJ2-5,.,TRBV3-1/TRBV3-2,CASSRASLGRETQYF,TGTGCCAGCAGCCGCGCCAGTTTAGGCCGAGAGACCCAGTACTTC
TRBD1,TRBJ2-7,.,TRBV18,CASSSSGQGNPYEQYF,TGTGCCAGCTCATCATCAGGACAGGGTAATCCCTACGAGCAGTACTTC
TRBD2,TRBJ2-1,.,TRBV3-1/TRBV3-2,CASSHAGLAGDNEQFF,TGTGCCAGCAGCCACGCCGGACTAGCGGGAGACAATGAGCAGTTCTTC
TRBD2,TRBJ2-5,once,TRBV25-1,CASAAGTSGSLGSETQYF,TGTGCCAGCGCAGCCGGGACTAGCGGGAGTTTAGGCTCTGAGACCCAGTACTTC
.,TRBJ1-1,.,TRBV27,CASSTFYRRMNTEAFF,TGTGCCAGCAGCACCTTCTACAGGAGAATGAACACTGAAGCTTTCTTT